The 25 T cell receptor beta chains listed next were all sequenced from one sample in a study of somatic mutations in cytotoxic T cells in rheumatoid arthritis. Sequenced by immunoSEQ multiplex PCR; TCRdb stores in-frame clones only, minus some. The sample contains more than 25,000 clones, roughly 69% of which appear only once. Sequencing was carried out using CD8+ T cells sorted from blood. These receptors all come from a young woman in good health.

The chain is built from TRBV7-9 and TRBJ1-3; D uncertain. CDR1 SEHNR and CDR2 FQNEAQ come from the germline V gene (reference sequence). V was trimmed by 0 bases and J by 0 bases, leaving 9 bases between them. The CDR3 is 16 amino acids. CDR3 nucleotides: TGTGCCAGCAGCTTAGCCCTACAGCTCTCTGGAAACACCATATATTTT. Its translation: CASSLALQLSGNTIYF.

This sequence joins TRBV7-9 and TRBJ2-7; D is perhaps TRBD2 (7 bases). Germline V gene lookup returns CDR1 SEHNR and CDR2 FQNEAQ (reference sequence). Trimming took off 8 bases at V and 3 bases at J, with 14 bases between the two ends. The CDR3 loop spans 13 amino acids. CDR3 region: CASGGDNFYEQYF. The DNA of the CDR3 is TGTGCCAGCGGGGGGGACAACTTCTACGAGCAGTACTTC.

This rearrangement joins TRBV13 to TRBJ2-3, with D unresolved. V was trimmed by 4 bases and J by 2 bases, leaving 13 bases between them. From germline, CDR1 is PRHDT and CDR2 FYEKMQ (reference sequence). The CDR3 is made up of 15 amino acids. The CDR3 is CASSSPFRDTDTQYF. CDR3 nucleotides: TGTGCCAGCAGCTCCCCTTTTAGGGACACAGATACGCAGTATTTT.

The chain uses TRBV5-6 and TRBJ2-7; 7 bases line up with TRBD1. In germline, CDR1 is SGHDT, CDR2 YYEEEE. Trimming took 6 bases from V and 7 from J; bases not matched to a gene: 10. CDR3 size: 13 residues. CDR3 bases: TGTGCCAGCAAATCCACAGGGGTGGAAGAGCAGTACTTC. It is translated as CASKSTGVEEQYF.

J is TRBJ1-5 and V is TRBV6-6; D not resolved. Trimming pared 2 bases from V and 2 bases from J, leaving 7 bases between. This CDR3 spans 14 amino acids. Germline V lookup: CDR1 MNHNY, CDR2 SVGAGI (reference sequence). This CDR3 is CASSYDGRNQPQHF. DNA for the CDR3: TGTGCCAGCAGTTACGACGGACGCAATCAGCCCCAGCATTTT.

The CDR3 loop reads CASIAGVRTGELFF. DNA of the CDR3: TGTGCCAGCATAGCGGGAGTTAGGACCGGGGAGCTGTTTTTT. The gene calls are TRBV6-1 and TRBJ2-2; 9 bases match TRBD2. Germline V gene data show CDR1 as MNHNS and CDR2 as SASEGT. This CDR3 is built from 14 residues. V lost 7 bases, J lost 5 bases, and 5 bases stayed unmatched.

The chain employs TRBV10-1 and TRBJ2-1, with D possibly being TRBD2 (5 bases). V lost 4 bases and J lost 5, with 12 bases in between. CDR3 size: 14 residues. Germline CDR1 and CDR2: WNHNN and SYGVQD (reference sequence). CDR3 loop: CASSGPSGDNEQFF. CDR3 DNA sequence: TGCGCCAGCAGTGGCCCCAGCGGAGACAATGAGCAGTTCTTC.

The chain has TRBV5-6 and TRBJ2-5; no clear D. The V and J ends lost 0 bases and 11 bases respectively, with 11 bases between them. Per the germline V gene, CDR1 is SGHDT and CDR2 is YYEEEE. This CDR3 is built from 12 residues. CDR3 nucleotide sequence: TGTGCCAGCAGCTTGGCCGGCCTCAGGCAGTACTTC. Its protein product is CASSLAGLRQYF.

This chain connects TRBV7-9 to TRBJ2-1; tentative D call: TRBD2 (7 bases). The CDR3 length is 15 residues. Germline CDR1 SEHNR, CDR2 FQNEAQ (reference sequence). V lost 7 bases to trimming and J lost 9 bases, with 22 bases between them. CDR3 region: CASNGGGVVAGEQFF. The CDR3 nucleotides read TGTGCCAGCAACGGAGGGGGGGTAGTCGCGGGTGAGCAGTTCTTC.

This clone came up a few times. The chain is built from TRBV27 and TRBJ1-2, with 8 nucleotides matching TRBD1. The junction had 9 bases not matched to a gene; V was cut back by 4 bases and J by 5 bases. The CDR3 length is 15 residues. From germline, CDR1 is MNHEY and CDR2 SMNVEV (reference sequence). The CDR3 nucleotides read TGTGCCAGCAGTTCGGTCCGGACAGGGACATATGGCTACACCTTC. Translating gives CASSSVRTGTYGYTF.

The chain is built from TRBV14 and TRBJ2-5; TRBD2 aligns across 13 bases. Germline V gives CDR1 SGHDN, CDR2 FVKESK. The CDR3 covers 17 residues. Trimming removed 1 base from V and 1 base from J; junction bases left unmatched: 3. Here the CDR3 DNA reads TGTGCCAGCAGCCAAGTAACTAGCGGGGGGGCCCAAGAGACCCAGTACTTC. It yields the protein CASSQVTSGGAQETQYF.

V and J are TRBV28 and TRBJ2-2, with D perhaps TRBD2 (5 bases). In germline, CDR1 is MDHEN, CDR2 SYDVKM. The CDR3 is 15 amino acids. V lost 3 bases and J 1 base, leaving 9 bases between the germline ends. CDR3 in DNA: TGTGCCAGCAGTTTTTTCGGGATGAACACCGGGGAGCTGTTTTTT. It codes for CASSFFGMNTGELFF.

This clone was seen more than once but under ten times. This chain uses TRBV6-6 with TRBJ1-2; maybe TRBD1 (5 bases). Looked up from germline, CDR1 is MNHNY and CDR2 is SVGAGI (reference sequence). V lost 6 bases and J lost 3, with 8 bases in between. This CDR3 is 12 amino acids long. This chain's CDR3 is CASSVGDYGYTF. CDR3 in DNA: TGTGCCAGCAGCGTGGGGGACTATGGCTACACCTTC.

For this clone: The sample has other DNA sequences that encode this CDR3 too. This sequence joins TRBV7-9 and TRBJ1-1; the D gene is possibly TRBD1 (6 bases). V was shortened by 1 base and J by 5 bases, with 8 bases between the two germline ends. Germline CDR1 and CDR2: SEHNR and FQNEAQ (reference sequence). The CDR3 consists of 13 residues. This chain's CDR3 is CASSLGTVTEAFF. CDR3 DNA: TGTGCCAGCAGCTTAGGGACAGTGACTGAAGCTTTCTTT. The variable domain in full, completed from reference TRBV7-9 and TRBJ1-1, reads DTGVSQNPRHKITKRGQNVTFRCDPISEHNRLYWYRQTLGQGPEFLTYFQNEAQLEKSRLLSDRFSAERPKGSFSTLEIQRTEQGDSAMYLCASSLGTVTEAFFGQGTRLTVV.

The rearrangement joins TRBV5-1 to TRBJ2-3; no clear D. The V gene lost 0 bases and the J gene lost 1 base, with 12 bases spanning the gap. The V gene's germline CDR1 is SGHRS and CDR2 YFSETQ. The length of the CDR3 is 16 residues. CDR3 in DNA: TGCGCCAGCAGCTTGGTTCCCGGGTCCGGCACAGATACGCAGTATTTT. It specifies CASSLVPGSGTDTQYF.

This rearrangement joins TRBV27 to TRBJ1-1; maybe TRBD1 (6 bases). Germline loops: CDR1 MNHEY, CDR2 SMNVEV (reference sequence). V gave up 5 bases and J gave up 6 bases, with 16 bases separating them. The CDR3 loop spans 14 amino acids. The chain's CDR3 is CASSPGAGGAEAFF. CDR3 coding DNA: TGTGCCAGCAGTCCCGGGGCGGGGGGCGCTGAAGCTTTCTTT.

This chain uses TRBV29-1 with TRBJ1-2, with TRBD1 as a possible D gene (6 bases). V lost 1 base, J lost 8 bases, and 29 bases lay in between. Germline V gives CDR1 SQVTM, CDR2 ANQGSEA. The CDR3 spans 18 residues. The CDR3, as DNA: TGCAGCGTTGAAGTCGGAACGGGCCTCATGGGGGGGCAAGGAGGCTACACCTTC. Its translation is CSVEVGTGLMGGQGGYTF.

As concerns this clone: An end of the junction differs from the germline gene, which may be a read error. The V and J genes are TRBV15 and TRBJ1-3; D is perhaps TRBD1 (5 bases). The CDR3 spans 14 residues. CDR1 and CDR2 from the germline V gene are LNHNV and YYDKDF (reference sequence). CDR3 nucleotides: TGTGCCACCAGCAGAGATGGGCAGGGAAGCACCATATATTTT. This codes for CATSRDGQGSTIYF.

This clone is a singleton in its sample. The chain is built from TRBV2 and TRBJ2-3, with TRBD2 identical over 8 bases. The CDR3 runs 16 residues. J gave up 4 bases and V 4 bases, and 10 bases lay outside the gene matches. CDR1 and CDR2 (germline): SNHLY, FYNNEI. The CDR3 protein is CASSVRAGEVADTQYF. CDR3 DNA: TGTGCCAGCAGTGTACGAGCGGGAGAGGTTGCAGATACGCAGTATTTT.

The CDR3 nucleotides are TGTGCCAGCCCCCAAGGGAACGGCACCGGGGAGCTGTTTTTT. This gives the protein CASPQGNGTGELFF. This chain links TRBV6-8 with TRBJ2-2; D is uncertain. The V and J ends lost 8 bases and 4 bases respectively, with 14 bases between them. Germline assignment: CDR1 MNHGY and CDR2 SAAAGT. The CDR3 spans 14 residues.

This chain's CDR3 is CASKSAWFQETQYF. The CDR3 DNA reads as TGTGCCAGCAAATCGGCATGGTTCCAAGAGACCCAGTACTTC. The rearrangement joins TRBV6-5 to TRBJ2-5; D ambiguous. This CDR3 contains 14 residues. Germline CDR1 is MNHEY and CDR2 is SVGAGI. V was clipped by 7 bases and J by 1 base, with 13 bases between them.

The rearrangement joins TRBV28 to TRBJ2-5, with 8 bases aligning to TRBD1. Germline V gene sequence: CDR1 MDHEN, CDR2 SYDVKM. The ends lost 5 bases at V and 1 base at J; junction bases unmatched: 9. The CDR3 extends over 16 amino acids. In nucleotides, the CDR3 is TGTGCCAGCAGTGGACTGTGGCAGGGGGCCCAAGAGACCCAGTACTTC. Translation gives CASSGLWQGAQETQYF.

The rearrangement joins TRBV7-9 to TRBJ1-1; 7 positions match TRBD1. The CDR3 spans 17 residues. V gave up 5 bases and J gave up 1 base; unmatched junction bases: 13. CDR1 is SEHNR and CDR2 is FQNEAQ in the germline V gene (reference sequence). The CDR3 here is CASSAWDSAASNTEAFF. For the CDR3, the DNA is TGTGCCAGCAGCGCCTGGGACAGTGCGGCGTCGAACACTGAAGCTTTCTTT. The whole variable domain, remainder taken from reference TRBV7-9 and TRBJ1-1, is DTGVSQNPRHKITKRGQNVTFRCDPISEHNRLYWYRQTLGQGPEFLTYFQNEAQLEKSRLLSDRFSAERPKGSFSTLEIQRTEQGDSAMYLCASSAWDSAASNTEAFFGQGTRLTVV.

There are a few counts of this clone. The V gene is TRBV7-9, the J gene TRBJ2-5, with a weak D call TRBD2 (7 bases). CDR3 length equals 17 residues. V lost 7 bases to trimming and J lost 0 bases, with 21 bases between them. The germline V gene has CDR1 SEHNR and CDR2 FQNEAQ (reference sequence). CDR3 in amino acids: CASTLGGAIGDQETQYF. The CDR3, as DNA: TGTGCCAGCACCCTAGGGGGGGCTATTGGGGACCAAGAGACCCAGTACTTC.

The V and J genes are TRBV6-5 and TRBJ1-4; tentatively, D is TRBD1 (6 bases). V shed 2 bases and J shed 7 bases, with 14 bases lying between them. This CDR3 is 15 amino acids long. Germline V gives CDR1 MNHEY, CDR2 SVGAGI. The CDR3 DNA is TGTGCCAGCAGTTACACGGGGGCGTTAAGTGAAAAACTGTTTTTT. Its protein product is CASSYTGALSEKLFF.